The table lists the clone carrying this TCR beta chain with a few counts. No antigen is known for it. Of the isolated RNA, all was reverse transcribed, and so the sequenced material was expressed TCRB transcripts. Mean read depth for naive, central memory and regulatory T cell samples was around 3.5 million reads. The protocol was immunoSEQ multiplex PCR, while the TCRdb copy is restricted to in-frame clones and leaves out a portion. This table holds 810,000 or so clones, roughly 16% found once. This sample is drawn from a study of beta chain features in type 1 diabetes. Study-level results: In type 1 diabetes patients, VDJ junctions had fewer insertions; deletions at these junctions were more frequent. It was among patients, rather than healthy donors, that naive, central memory and Treg TCRB repertoires appeared more similar.

V was pared by 5 bases and J by 3 bases, with 9 bases between. The CDR3 has 13 residues. The V gene's germline CDR1 is LNHNV and CDR2 YYDKDF (reference sequence). Material for sequencing was naive CD4+ T cells from blood. The genes are TRBV15 and TRBJ2-3; TRBD1 is a possible D gene (5 bases). This TCR derives from a woman aged 18-29 years in good health. The CDR3 loop is CATSDSFTDTQYF. The CDR3 DNA reads TGTGCCACCAGCGACAGCTTTACAGATACGCAGTATTTT. Supplemented by reference TRBV15 and TRBJ2-3, the full variable domain reads DAMVIQNPRYQVTQFGKPVTLSCSQTLNHNVMYWYQQKSSQAPKLLFHYYDKDFNNEADTPDNFQSRRPNTSFCFLDIRSPGLGDTAMYLCATSDSFTDTQYFGPGTRLTVL.